This record looks at one T cell receptor (beta chain) sequence and its context. Antigen: not known. A much larger clone sits a single nucleotide away, making a read error possible. CDR3 length: 15 amino acids. Germline CDR1 LGHDT, CDR2 YNNKEL (reference sequence). This record belongs to a study of T cells after yellow fever vaccination. At the level of the study: SMART-Seq v4 Ultra Low Input handled preparation of low-cell-number fractions.

Overall study findings and caveats: Most clones from primary vaccination were detected again post-booster (approximately 97% CD4, 88% CD8). The CD4 compartment and the CD8 compartment contained a small share of clonotypes in common.

They built TCR cDNA with 5'RACE template switching, a step that put in a universal primer site and UMIs. TCRdb reanalysed the 5' RACE reads using MiXCR and keeps one entry per CDR3 protein. Of hundreds of thousands of distinct CDR3 sequences in the sample, 7% to 10% were seen once. This receptor was identified in a man between 18 and 35 years old who received the YFV17D yellow fever vaccine. The sequencing here drew on PBMCs, taken more than 35 days after the first yellow fever vaccination. This rearrangement joins TRBV3-1 to TRBJ2-5, with D hard to call. CDR3 sequence: CACSQDPSSQETQYF. CDR3 nucleotides: TGTGCCTGCAGCCAAGATCCGTCATCCCAAGAGACCCAGTACTTC.